This T cell receptor (beta chain) was identified in a study of OX40 agonist ivuxolimab in advanced cancers. Autoimmune disease history or systemic immunosuppression barred patients. Sequencing was performed with immunoSEQ multiplex PCR; in TCRdb, only in-frame clones are kept and a portion is missing. The sample records more than 50,000 clones, around nine tenths being singletons. The germline gives CDR1 SGHTA, CDR2 FQGNSA. V was trimmed by 5 bases and J by 2 bases, leaving 12 bases between them. This CDR3 spans 14 amino acids. The TCR sequence derives from an adult with an advanced solid tumor such as melanoma, head and neck, liver or kidney cancer. The rearrangement joins TRBV7-2 to TRBJ1-2; D unclear. The sequences come from CD4+ or CD8+ T cells sorted from blood, collected in a trial of the OX40 agonist ivuxolimab. The CDR3 reads CASSPRRINYGYTF. In nucleotides, the CDR3 is TGTGCCAGCAGCCCGCGGCGGATCAACTATGGCTACACCTTC.